The T cell receptor (beta chain) under discussion was sequenced for a study of T cell responses to AZD1222 COVID-19 vaccine. Study observations and caveats: Just five or six AZD1222 recipients were seropositive at baseline. Sampled repertoires all dated from after the peak T cell response. The donors showed a predominance of white British ancestry and of females, with possible underestimation of clonal diversity.

The CDR3 extends over 17 amino acids. V dropped 1 base and J dropped 0 bases, with 10 bases sitting between them. From germline, CDR1 is LGHDT and CDR2 YNNKEL (reference sequence). As concerns this clone: Its target is not known.

Sequenced by immunoSEQ multiplex PCR; TCRdb stores in-frame clones only, minus some. Of nearly 110,000 clones detected, around nine tenths appear once; the ten largest clones hold roughly 21%. This rearrangement joins TRBV3-1 (or the pseudogene TRBV3-2) to TRBJ1-6; no clear D gene. The clonotype comes from an adult in good health. Sequenced here: peripheral blood, sampled on day 0 of AZD1222 vaccination. The CDR3 DNA is TGTGCCAGCAGCCAAGGGTCAAGGAGCTCCTATAATTCACCCCTCCACTTT. Translated, it gives CASSQGSRSSYNSPLHF.